One and the same sample provided the 32 T cell receptor beta chains below, sequenced in a study of blood T cell repertoires in COVID-19. Sequencing was performed with immunoSEQ multiplex PCR; in TCRdb, only in-frame clones are kept and a portion is missing. Among some 380,000 clones listed, 88% were seen once. Sequencing input: PBMCs or T cells enriched from blood (not recorded which). Receptors were obtained from a woman between 40 and 50 years old with acute COVID-19.

CDR3: CASTPQGANTEAFF. CDR3 in DNA: TGTGCCAGCACCCCCCAGGGGGCGAACACTGAAGCTTTCTTT. J is TRBJ1-1 and V is TRBV7-6; 8 positions agree with TRBD1. The germline CDR1 and CDR2 sequences are SGHVS and FNYEAQ. This CDR3 comprises 14 residues. V lost 7 bases to trimming and J lost 1 base; unmatched junction nucleotides: 5.

The chain recombines TRBV2 with TRBJ1-4, with unresolved D. The V and J ends lost 1 base and 4 bases respectively, with 7 bases between them. Looked up from germline, CDR1 is SNHLY and CDR2 is FYNNEI. This CDR3 is built from 14 residues. In nucleotides, the CDR3 is TGTGCCAGCAGTGAAGGCGGCTTTAATGAAAAACTGTTTTTT. As protein: CASSEGGFNEKLFF.

The chain is built from TRBV7-9 and TRBJ1-4; no firm D call. The germline V and J ends were trimmed by 2 bases and 1 base, with 14 bases remaining between them. This CDR3 spans 17 amino acids. The germline gives CDR1 SEHNR, CDR2 FQNEAQ (reference sequence). In DNA, the CDR3 is TGTGCCAGCAGCTTACACGGAGGAGGGAAAACTAATGAAAAACTGTTTTTT. This gives the protein CASSLHGGGKTNEKLFF.

This rearrangement joins TRBV2 to TRBJ1-4; D may be TRBD1 (6 bases). Trimming removed 1 base at V and 6 bases at J, with 12 bases between. The CDR3 totals 15 residues. Germline assignment: CDR1 SNHLY and CDR2 FYNNEI. In nucleotides, the CDR3 is TGTGCCAGCAGTGAAGAGAACAGGGCACATGAAAAACTGTTTTTT. Residues: CASSEENRAHEKLFF.

The rearrangement uses TRBV9 and TRBJ1-2; 7 nucleotides agree with TRBD1. The CDR3 has 15 residues. The germline gives CDR1 SGDLS, CDR2 YYNGEE. The V and J ends lost 1 base and 3 bases, in that order; junction bases with no gene match: 6. Written as DNA, the CDR3 is TGTGCCAGCAGCGTAAACGGACAGGACCACTATGGCTACACCTTC. It is translated as CASSVNGQDHYGYTF. Based on the CDR3 plus reference TRBV9 and TRBJ1-2, the full variable domain is DSGVTQTPKHLITATGQRVTLRCSPRSGDLSVYWYQQSLDQGLQFLIQYYNGEERAKGNILERFSAQQFPDLHSELNLSSLELGDSALYFCASSVNGQDHYGYTFGSGTRLTVV.

This chain joins TRBV21-1 and TRBJ1-4; the D call TRBD1 from the table was never checked on the DNA. TRBV21-1 counts as a pseudogene. The CDR3 consists of 15 residues. The CDR3 protein is CASSPTKGHNEKLFF. CDR3 sequence (DNA): TGTGCCAGCAGCCCCACTAAGGGACATAATGAAAAACTGTTTTTT.

This chain connects TRBV15 to TRBJ2-1; D unresolved. CDR3 length: 14 residues. Per the germline V gene, CDR1 is LNHNV and CDR2 is YYDKDF (reference sequence). V lost 0 bases and J lost 7, with 10 bases in between. CDR3 in DNA: TGTGCCACCAGCAGAGACCAGGTCGAGAATGAGCAGTTCTTC. Translation: CATSRDQVENEQFF.

The J gene is TRBJ1-2, the V gene TRBV2; D ambiguous. CDR3 length: 12 amino acids. Trimming pared 9 bases from V and 7 bases from J, leaving 15 bases between. CDR1 and CDR2 (germline): SNHLY, FYNNEI. CDR3 nucleotide sequence: TGTGCCAGGCCTACGGCGGATTCTGGCTACACCTTC. Protein product: CARPTADSGYTF.

This chain uses TRBV7-9 with TRBJ1-4, with TRBD1 matching 10 bases. The V gene end was trimmed by 3 bases and the J gene end by 11 bases; junction bases not matched to a gene: 6. Germline V gene lookup returns CDR1 SEHNR and CDR2 FQNEAQ (reference sequence). This CDR3 is 14 amino acids long. The CDR3 region has the DNA TGTGCCAGCAGCTTCTCCTCGGACAGGGGGAAACTGTTTTTT. It yields the protein CASSFSSDRGKLFF.

This clone was detected only once. V and J are TRBV24-1 and TRBJ2-1, with 9 bases fitting TRBD2. Germline V gives CDR1 KGHDR, CDR2 SFDVKD. The CDR3 contains 15 residues. Losses at the gene ends were 8 bases for V and 8 bases for J; bases not matched to a gene: 12. CDR3 residues: CATMSGGGVSDEQFF. The CDR3 nucleotides read TGTGCCACCATGAGCGGCGGGGGGGTTTCGGATGAGCAGTTCTTC.

The rearrangement joins TRBV10-3 to TRBJ1-2; D gene ambiguous. V was trimmed by 5 bases and J by 3 bases, leaving 13 bases between them. The CDR3 covers 14 residues. Germline loops: CDR1 ENHRY, CDR2 SYGVKD. CDR3 protein: CAISNLRQDYGYTF. The DNA for the CDR3 is TGTGCCATCAGTAACCTACGACAAGACTATGGCTACACCTTC.

The gene calls are TRBV4-1 and TRBJ2-7; 12 bases align to TRBD2. V trimming: 0 bases; J trimming: 4 bases; junction bases outside the gene matches: 4. CDR1 is MGHRA and CDR2 is YSYEKL in the germline V gene. The CDR3 loop spans 16 amino acids. The DNA of the CDR3 is TGCGCCAGCAGCCAAGAGACTAGCGGGGGAGGGTACGAGCAGTACTTC. This encodes CASSQETSGGGYEQYF.

Comments on this clone: Additional DNA sequences in this sample encode the identical CDR3. The chain employs TRBV5-1 and TRBJ1-1; 8 bases agree with TRBD1. CDR1 SGHRS and CDR2 YFSETQ come from the germline V gene. V was clipped by 1 base and J by 5 bases; unmatched bases: 4. The CDR3 runs to 14 residues. The CDR3 DNA reads TGCGCCAGCAGCTTGACAGGGGGTGGGACTGAAGCTTTCTTT. As protein: CASSLTGGGTEAFF.

This chain joins TRBV12-3 or TRBV12-4 and TRBJ1-5; TRBD1 matches 7 bases. The length of the CDR3 is 13 residues. V shed 5 bases, J shed 7 bases, and the junction held 5 bases outside the gene matches. The CDR3 nucleotides are TGTGCCAGCAGTCCGACAGGGAAACAGCCCCAGCATTTT. This sequence encodes CASSPTGKQPQHF.

The chain has TRBV6-2 or TRBV6-3 and TRBJ2-6, with D maybe TRBD1 (6 bases). CDR3 length: 17 amino acids. CDR1 and CDR2 from the germline V gene are MNHEY and SVGEGT. The V end lost 6 bases, the J end lost 1 base, and 16 bases lay between the germline ends. The chain's CDR3 is CASSPTGGFSGANVLTF. Written as DNA, the CDR3 is TGTGCCAGCAGCCCGACAGGAGGCTTTTCTGGGGCCAACGTCCTGACTTTC.

This clone was counted a few times. V is TRBV27 and J is TRBJ1-1, with 8 bases lining up with TRBD1. The V and J ends lost 4 bases and 5 bases, in that order; junction bases with no gene match: 9. Per the germline V gene, CDR1 is MNHEY and CDR2 is SMNVEV (reference sequence). CDR3 length equals 15 residues. CDR3 sequence (DNA): TGTGCCAGCAGTTCACGGGACAGGTGGGCTACTGAAGCTTTCTTT. Translating gives CASSSRDRWATEAFF.

The rearrangement uses TRBV5-1 and TRBJ1-1; D is perhaps TRBD1 (6 bases). The germline V gene has CDR1 SGHRS and CDR2 YFSETQ. The CDR3 loop spans 15 amino acids. The ends were cut back, 3 bases at V and 0 bases at J, with 12 bases in the middle. CDR3 loop: CASSSDSILNTEAFF. CDR3 sequence (DNA): TGCGCCAGCAGCTCGGACAGCATCTTGAACACTGAAGCTTTCTTT.

The CDR3 DNA follows: TGTGCCATCAGTGAGTCGTCGGGAAACACTGAAGCTTTCTTT. This translates into CAISESSGNTEAFF. The chain carries TRBV10-3 and TRBJ1-1; D remains unclear. V was cut by 0 bases and J by 2 bases, with 7 bases left in between. The germline CDR1 and CDR2 sequences are ENHRY and SYGVKD. The CDR3 has 14 residues.

The sample holds one count of this clone. The J gene is TRBJ1-1, the V gene TRBV29-1, with 9 positions matching TRBD1. After removal of 6 bases from V and 3 bases from J, the junction contained 2 bases not matched to a gene. The V gene's germline CDR1 is SQVTM and CDR2 ANQGSEA. The CDR3 consists of 12 residues. The CDR3 loop is CSVWTGDTEAFF. The DNA for the CDR3 is TGCAGCGTCTGGACAGGGGACACTGAAGCTTTCTTT.

This rearrangement joins TRBV7-8 to TRBJ2-1; D not resolved. V lost 5 bases, J lost 7 bases, and 12 bases lay in between. There are 13 residues in the CDR3. Germline CDR1 SGHVS, CDR2 FQNEAQ. CDR3 sequence (DNA): TGTGCCAGCAGCCCCGTGAGATTGAATGAGCAGTTCTTC. It translates to CASSPVRLNEQFF.

This sequence joins TRBV2 and TRBJ2-7; D perhaps matches TRBD1 (5 bases). Between the trimmed V and J ends, which lost 3 bases and 3 bases, there was a span of 15 bases. The CDR3 is 15 residues long. Germline V gene sequence: CDR1 SNHLY, CDR2 FYNNEI. The CDR3 DNA is TGTGCCAGCAGTGAGGGGCAGGAGATAAGCTACGAGCAGTACTTC. Protein: CASSEGQEISYEQYF.

J is TRBJ1-3 and V is TRBV6-5; no clear D. Trimming left V 7 bases short and J 10 bases short, with 11 bases between. The CDR3 covers 11 residues. CDR1 is MNHEY and CDR2 is SVGAGI in the germline V gene. CDR3 DNA sequence: TGTGCCAGCACCTCCCCGGGTACCATATATTTT. Amino acids: CASTSPGTIYF.

In DNA form, the CDR3 reads TGCGCCAGCAGCACGACAGGGGTTCCCTACGAGCAGTACTTC. This codes for CASSTTGVPYEQYF. J is TRBJ2-7 and V is TRBV5-1; 8 nucleotides match TRBD1. This CDR3 is 14 amino acids long. Trimming cost V 4 bases and J 2 bases; bases outside gene matches: 5. Per the germline V gene, CDR1 is SGHRS and CDR2 is YFSETQ.

The chain uses TRBV7-2 and TRBJ1-5; 7 nucleotides agree with TRBD1. Trimming took 4 bases from V and 2 from J; bases not matched to a gene: 5. Germline lookup yields CDR1 SGHTA and CDR2 FQGNSA. The CDR3 totals 15 residues. CDR3 sequence reads: CASSSRGNGNQPQHF. The DNA of the CDR3 is TGTGCCAGCAGCTCCAGGGGGAACGGCAATCAGCCCCAGCATTTT.

The chain joins TRBV15 to TRBJ1-3; perhaps TRBD1 as D (5 bases). V lost 3 bases and J lost 4, with 10 bases in between. The germline gives CDR1 LNHNV, CDR2 YYDKDF (reference sequence). CDR3 length: 14 amino acids. The CDR3 sequence is CATSRDKTGNTIYF. CDR3 DNA: TGTGCCACCAGCAGGGACAAGACAGGAAACACCATATATTTT.

In regard to this clone: The identical CDR3 is also encoded by other nucleotide sequences in the sample. The CDR3 sequence: CASSTDRDRGLYGYTF. CDR3 nucleotide sequence: TGTGCCAGTAGCACCGACCGGGACAGGGGTCTCTATGGCTACACCTTC. V and J are TRBV19 and TRBJ1-2, with 10 bases lining up with TRBD1. CDR1 LNHDA and CDR2 SQIVND come from the germline V gene (reference sequence). The CDR3 contains 16 residues. Trimming cost V 6 bases and J 4 bases; bases outside gene matches: 11.

V is TRBV11-2 and J is TRBJ2-3; 8 bases line up with TRBD2. Unmatched junction bases numbered 10, after V lost 5 bases and J lost 0 bases. The CDR3 contains 17 residues. CDR1 and CDR2 from the germline V gene are SGHAT and FQNNGV. The CDR3 DNA follows: TGTGCCAGCAGCCAAATACGGGGGGGCCGGAGCACAGATACGCAGTATTTT. This translates into CASSQIRGGRSTDTQYF.

This clone was found once. The CDR3 DNA reads as TGTGCCAGCAGACTACAGGGCGGAAACACTGAAGCTTTCTTT. It specifies CASRLQGGNTEAFF. The chain has TRBV6-5 and TRBJ1-1, with D possibly TRBD1 on 6 matching bases. Germline V gene sequence: CDR1 MNHEY, CDR2 SVGAGI. This CDR3 is built from 14 residues. The V end lost 6 bases, the J end lost 2 bases, and 13 bases lay between the germline ends.

The genes are TRBV5-1 and TRBJ2-7; perhaps TRBD1 as D (6 bases). Looked up from germline, CDR1 is SGHRS and CDR2 is YFSETQ. The CDR3 contains 14 residues. The V end was cut by 2 bases, the J end by 6 bases, with 15 bases between. The CDR3 spells CASSFSQGYGEQYF. The CDR3 region has the DNA TGCGCCAGCAGCTTTTCGCAGGGGTACGGCGAGCAGTACTTC.

CDR3 sequence: CATGIQRGFGTDTQYF. The CDR3 DNA sequence: TGTGCCACCGGGATCCAGCGGGGGTTTGGCACAGATACGCAGTATTTT. The chain couples TRBV19 to TRBJ2-3, with TRBD2 matching 8 bases. The V and J ends lost 10 bases and 1 base, in that order; junction bases with no gene match: 13. Germline V gives CDR1 LNHDA, CDR2 SQIVND (reference sequence). The CDR3 is 16 residues long.

This clone has only a few counts. The chain has TRBV19 and TRBJ2-2, with 12 bases that match TRBD1. The germline gives CDR1 LNHDA, CDR2 SQIVND (reference sequence). Trimming at V came to 3 bases and at J to 7 bases, leaving 6 bases not matched to a gene. This CDR3 spans 16 amino acids. CDR3 region: CASSILGQGANGELFF. CDR3 bases: TGTGCCAGTAGTATCCTGGGACAGGGGGCAAACGGGGAGCTGTTTTTT.

This rearrangement joins TRBV5-1 to TRBJ1-1; TRBD1 might be the D (6 bases). V lost 0 bases and J 1 base, leaving 10 bases between the germline ends. The germline gives CDR1 SGHRS, CDR2 YFSETQ. The CDR3 length is 15 residues. The CDR3 DNA sequence: TGCGCCAGCAGCTTGGTTACAGGGACGAACACTGAAGCTTTCTTT. This codes for CASSLVTGTNTEAFF.